The rows below give T cell receptor beta chains drawn from one sample of a study of blood T cell repertoires in COVID-19. Sequenced by immunoSEQ multiplex PCR; TCRdb stores in-frame clones only, minus some. The data show about 50,000 clones, around 84% seen once. Sequencing was performed on peripheral blood. Receptors were obtained from a man aged 80 or over with active COVID-19. The CDR3 runs from the conserved cysteine through the conserved F or W. Fields, in order: V gene, J gene, D gene, CDR3 DNA, CDR3 protein. A D gene is named only where the DNA matches it firmly.

>TRBV11-3|TRBJ2-7|NA
TGTGCCAGCAGCTTATTCCAACGGGGCGAGCAGTACTTC
CASSLFQRGEQYF
>TRBV11-2|TRBJ2-7|NA
TGTGCCAGCAGCGCCCGAGATGGGGGCCTCTACGAGCAGTACTTC
CASSARDGGLYEQYF
>TRBV5-4|TRBJ2-1|TRBD2
TGTGCCAGCAGCCAAGGGACTAGCGTTCAGGGCGAGCAGTTCTTC
CASSQGTSVQGEQFF
>TRBV5-6|TRBJ2-1|TRBD2
TGTGCCAGCAGCCCAAGCGGGGTAATTTACAATGAGCAGTTCTTC
CASSPSGVIYNEQFF
>TRBV6-4|TRBJ2-3|NA
TGTGCCAGCAGACACCGGGAGTTAGGGGAATGCACAGATACGCAGTATTTT
CASRHRELGECTDTQYF
>TRBV24-1|TRBJ1-1|TRBD1
TGTGCCACCAGTGATACAGGGGGTGCGAACACTGAAGCTTTCTTT
CATSDTGGANTEAFF
>TRBV6-5|TRBJ2-7|TRBD2
TGTGCCAGCATTTTAGGTCCCTACCGGAGCGGGGACCAGTACTTC
CASILGPYRSGDQYF
>TRBV3-1/TRBV3-2|TRBJ2-5|TRBD2
TGTGCCAGCAGCCAGACGGGACTAGCGGCCCAAGAAACCCAGTACTTC
CASSQTGLAAQETQYF
>TRBV28|TRBJ2-1|TRBD2
TGTGCCAGCAGTTCCACGCGACTAGCGGGAGGGAGCTACAATGAGCAGTTCTTC
CASSSTRLAGGSYNEQFF
>TRBV28|TRBJ1-2|TRBD1
TGTGCCAGCAGTTTTATGGGGGACAGGGTTAACTATGGCTACACCTTC
CASSFMGDRVNYGYTF
>TRBV24-1|TRBJ1-5|TRBD1
TGTGCCACCCAGGGACAGGGACGCAATCAGCCCCAGCATTTT
CATQGQGRNQPQHF
>TRBV28|TRBJ1-2|NA
TGTGCCAGCAGTCCCCCGAAACAGATCTATGGCTACACCTTC
CASSPPKQIYGYTF
>TRBV19|TRBJ1-1|NA
TGTGCCAGTAGTGTTCCAGGGGTCGGGGACACTGAAGCTTTCTTT
CASSVPGVGDTEAFF
>TRBV5-4|TRBJ2-5|NA
TGTGCCAGCAGCTTTGAGGCGGGGGAGACCCAGTACTTC
CASSFEAGETQYF
>TRBV7-8|TRBJ2-5|TRBD2
TGTGCCAGCAGCCATTCAGCGGGATCCGGGAAGACCCAGTACTTC
CASSHSAGSGKTQYF
>TRBV19|TRBJ1-3|NA
TGTGCCAGCTCAGGGGCGCTGGACGGCACCATATATTTT
CASSGALDGTIYF
>TRBV5-1|TRBJ2-7|TRBD2
TGCGCCAGCAGGGAGACTAGCGGGAGAGGCGAGCAGTACTTC
CASRETSGRGEQYF
>TRBV5-6|TRBJ1-1|NA
TGTGCCAGCAGCCTCGACCCCGTAGGGGCCACTGAAGCTTTCTTT
CASSLDPVGATEAFF
>TRBV19|TRBJ2-1|TRBD1
TGTGCCAGTAGCGACCCAAAAAGACAGGGCTACAATGAGCAGTTCTTC
CASSDPKRQGYNEQFF
>TRBV27|TRBJ1-2|TRBD1
TGTGCCAGCAGTCCCTCGACAGGGTATACCTATGGCTACACCTTC
CASSPSTGYTYGYTF
>TRBV7-8|TRBJ2-7|TRBD1
TGTGCCAGCAGCTCAAGAAGGGCTCCGGGACAGAATACCTACGAGCAGTACTTC
CASSSRRAPGQNTYEQYF
>TRBV9|TRBJ2-3|NA
TGTGCCAGCAGCGTAGGAGCAGGGCCTAGCACAGATACGCAGTATTTT
CASSVGAGPSTDTQYF
>TRBV30|TRBJ2-2|NA
TGTGCCTGGAGTCCAAAGGGACATTCGAACACCGGGGAGCTGTTTTTT
CAWSPKGHSNTGELFF
>TRBV25-1|TRBJ2-5|TRBD2
TGTGCCAGCAGCGCCCTGGGGACTAGGGAACAAGAGACCCAGTACTTC
CASSALGTREQETQYF
>TRBV12-5|TRBJ2-2|TRBD1
TGTGCTAGTGGTTTGGAAACAGGGGCGAACACCGGGGAGCTGTTTTTT
CASGLETGANTGELFF
>TRBV11-2|TRBJ2-5|TRBD2
TGTGCCAGCAGCTTAGACCGGGGACTAGTAGAGACCCAGTACTTC
CASSLDRGLVETQYF
>TRBV2|TRBJ2-7|TRBD1
TGTGCCAGCGGGGGACAGGGTGTCTACGAGCAGTACTTC
CASGGQGVYEQYF